Sequencing of this T cell receptor (beta chain) was carried out in a study of memory CD4+ T cells and cytomegalovirus serostatus. The overall study: Healthy Belgian adult donors included about nine CMV-positive and some 24 CMV-negative people.

The sort gate was single viable CD3+CD4+CD8-CD45RO+ cells for memory CD4+ T cells. In regard to this clone: Its antigen is not known.

The CDR3 covers 14 residues. Trimming removed 5 bases at V and 0 bases at J, with 9 bases between. CDR1 is MNHEY, CDR2 SVGAGI, per germline. Profiled with immunoSEQ multiplex PCR; TCRdb holds only in-frame clones, not every one. Of about 92,000 clones in the sample, approximately 80% were seen once. Regarding the study as a whole: Repertoires predicted CMV serostatus with median bootstrapped AUC of approximately 0.94. Suggested: most of the CMV-linked TCR signature lies in CD4+ memory cells.

This TCR came from an adult in good health and CMV-seropositive. V and J are TRBV6-5 and TRBJ2-3; D unresolved. What was sequenced was memory CD4+ T cells from blood. The CDR3 reads CASSNKDSTDTQYF. CDR3 sequence (DNA): TGTGCCAGCAGTAACAAGGACAGCACAGATACGCAGTATTTT.